Sequencing of this TCR beta chain was carried out in a study of T-cell reconstitution after alpha-beta-depleted transplantation in children. Study-level points and caveats: It was surviving recipient T cells and thymic progenitors that gave some patients high TCRbeta diversity at day 60. It was newly produced T cells that mostly accounted for T-cell counts and diversity one year after transplant.

The authors prepared the TCRbeta library with unique molecular identifiers. Each CDR3 protein gets one entry after TCRdb re-called the PCR reads with MiXCR. In the table there are under 50,000 distinct CDR3 sequences, roughly 8.7% of which are singletons. CDR3 length: 17 residues. Trimming took 6 bases from V and 8 from J; bases not matched to a gene: 18. Germline CDR1 MNHEY, CDR2 SMNVEV (reference sequence). This clonotype has ten or more counts. The target antigen is unknown. The V call is TRBV27, the J call TRBJ1-4, with TRBD1 identical over 7 bases. The clonotype originates from a male patient between 2 and 15 years old who had a stem cell transplant for chronic granulomatous disease, so the T cells may come from the graft donor. The specimen was PBMCs, mostly from graft donor cells, collected 60 days after TCRalphabeta/CD19-depleted stem cell transplant. CDR3 in DNA: TGTGCCAGCAGCAAGGGACAGAACTTGCCGATGAGGGAAAAACTGTTTTTT. Residues: CASSKGQNLPMREKLFF.